This entry lists 21 T cell receptor beta chains sequenced from one sample in a study of shared clonotypes between healthy human individuals. The assay was immunoSEQ multiplex PCR, and TCRdb's table has in-frame clones only and misses some. The sample includes roughly 330,000 clones, approximately 79% of them seen just once. Sequenced material: memory CD4+ T cells sorted from blood. Indicated subset: CD45RA-negative fraction. The origin of the receptors is a man in his thirties or forties in good health.

This chain links TRBV6-4 with TRBJ2-2, with no clear D. CDR1 and CDR2 (germline): MRHNA, SNTAGT. V lost 2 bases, J lost 4 bases, and 14 bases lay in between. CDR3 length equals 16 residues. The CDR3 DNA sequence: TGTGCCAGCAGTGACCTTTTTAGGGAAGGCACCGGGGAGCTGTTTTTT. Translation: CASSDLFREGTGELFF.

As concerns this clone: The junction does not match germline at one end; this may be a read error. The chain employs TRBV18 and TRBJ2-3, with D possibly being TRBD2 (5 bases). In germline, CDR1 is KGHSH, CDR2 LQKENI. This CDR3 contains 14 residues. The CDR3 spells CASPPSSRTDTQYF. The CDR3 nucleotides read TGTGCCAGCCCACCGTCTAGCAGGACAGATACGCAGTATTTT.

The chain has TRBV25-1 and TRBJ2-1, with D perhaps matching TRBD1 (6 bases). The CDR3 is made up of 12 amino acids. Germline V gene sequence: CDR1 MGHDK, CDR2 SYGVNS. Trimming removed 5 bases at V and 10 bases at J, with 12 bases between. DNA of the CDR3: TGTGCCAGCAGTCCCCTTAGGGGGGAGCAGTTCTTC. It translates to CASSPLRGEQFF.

Regarding this clone: A junction end diverges from the germline sequence, so it may reflect a read error. The chain uses TRBV11-2 and TRBJ2-7; TRBD1 or TRBD2 may be the D gene (5 bases each). The germline gives CDR1 SGHAT, CDR2 FQNNGV. The CDR3 is made up of 12 amino acids. The chain's CDR3 is CASSVDGTEQYF. CDR3 bases: TGTGCCAGCAGCGTAGACGGGACCGAGCAGTACTTC.

This clone appeared a few times. V is TRBV7-8 and J is TRBJ2-2; possible D gene TRBD2, 6 bases. Trimming removed 0 bases from V and 7 bases from J, with 18 bases in between. CDR1 and CDR2 from the germline V gene are SGHVS and FQNEAQ. CDR3 length: 17 amino acids. CDR3 protein: CASSLALGTGVVGELFF. In DNA, the CDR3 is TGTGCCAGCAGCTTAGCGCTCGGGACGGGAGTGGTCGGGGAGCTGTTTTTT. Looking up the rest from reference TRBV7-8 and TRBJ2-2 gives the full variable domain: GAGVSQSPRYKVAKRGQDVALRCDPISGHVSLFWYQQALGQGPEFLTYFQNEAQLDKSGLPSDRFFAERPEGSVSTLKIQRTQQEDSAVYLCASSLALGTGVVGELFFGEGSRLTVL.

Details on this clone: An end of the junction differs from the germline gene, which may be a read error. The V gene is TRBV28, the J gene TRBJ1-4; D uncertain. This CDR3 is 13 amino acids long. The V gene's germline CDR1 is MDHEN and CDR2 SYDVKM. The CDR3 region is CATSPVAGEKLFF. The CDR3 DNA is TGTGCCACCAGTCCGGTGGCGGGGGAAAAACTGTTTTTT. The complete variable domain, with remaining parts taken from reference TRBV28 and TRBJ1-4, reads DVKVTQSSRYLVKRTGEKVFLECVQDMDHENMFWYRQDPGLGLRLIYFSYDVKMKEKGDIPEGYSVSREKKERFSLILESASTNQTSMYLCATSPVAGEKLFFGSGTQLSVL.

This chain links TRBV5-1 with TRBJ1-2; D possibly corresponds to TRBD1 (5 bases). The germline gives CDR1 SGHRS, CDR2 YFSETQ. V lost 0 bases, J lost 4 bases, and 10 bases lay in between. The CDR3 totals 14 residues. In DNA form, the CDR3 reads TGCGCCAGCAGCTTGGCCGGGGGGACCTATGGCTACACCTTC. It yields the protein CASSLAGGTYGYTF.

This rearrangement joins TRBV2 to TRBJ2-3; D ambiguous. The V end lost 5 bases, the J end lost 3 bases, and 12 bases lay between the germline ends. Looked up from germline, CDR1 is SNHLY and CDR2 is FYNNEI. The CDR3 consists of 14 residues. The CDR3 sequence: CASSRGSSTDTQYF. DNA of the CDR3: TGTGCCAGCAGTCGCGGTAGTAGTACAGATACGCAGTATTTT.

The rearrangement uses TRBV28 and TRBJ2-7, with 11 bases fitting TRBD1. Germline-derived CDR1 and CDR2 are MDHEN and SYDVKM. Trimming removed 3 bases from V and 5 bases from J; junction bases left unmatched: 3. The length of the CDR3 is 14 residues. CDR3 DNA: TGTGCCAGCAGTTTGGGACAGGGGGAACACGAGCAGTACTTC. It yields the protein CASSLGQGEHEQYF. Variable domain in full (rest from reference TRBV28 and TRBJ2-7): DVKVTQSSRYLVKRTGEKVFLECVQDMDHENMFWYRQDPGLGLRLIYFSYDVKMKEKGDIPEGYSVSREKKERFSLILESASTNQTSMYLCASSLGQGEHEQYFGPGTRLTVT.

This clone was detected once. CDR3: CASSVTRTDTQYF. DNA of the CDR3: TGTGCCAGCAGTGTGACAAGGACAGATACGCAGTATTTT. The chain combines TRBV6-1 with TRBJ2-3; D not resolved. V lost 4 bases, J lost 3 bases, and 8 bases lay in between. The CDR3 sequence is 13 residues long. In germline, CDR1 is MNHNS, CDR2 SASEGT.

This chain uses TRBV18 with TRBJ2-7; unclear D gene. Trimming removed 6 bases from V and 5 bases from J, with 17 bases in between. The CDR3 is 14 residues long. In germline, CDR1 is KGHSH, CDR2 LQKENI. The CDR3 spells CASSHNAAGNEQYF. DNA of the CDR3: TGTGCCAGCTCTCACAACGCCGCAGGCAACGAGCAGTACTTC.

This clone was seen only once. J is TRBJ2-3 and V is TRBV2, with D perhaps matching TRBD1 (5 bases). The CDR3 totals 15 residues. V was shortened by 9 bases and J by 6 bases, with 22 bases between the two germline ends. CDR1 and CDR2 from the germline V gene are SNHLY and FYNNEI. CDR3 nucleotides: TGTGCCAGGAGATTCGGGCAGGGTTATATGGATACGCAGTATTTT. Translating it yields CARRFGQGYMDTQYF.

This clone was counted between two and nine times. The chain employs TRBV4-3 and TRBJ1-1; D is possibly TRBD1 (5 bases). The germline V and J ends were trimmed by 0 bases and 3 bases, with 5 bases remaining between them. Per germline, CDR1 LGHNA and CDR2 YSLEER. CDR3 size: 13 residues. The CDR3 DNA reads as TGCGCCAGCAGCCAAGAAGGGGACACTGAAGCTTTCTTT. It translates to CASSQEGDTEAFF.

The genes are TRBV18 and TRBJ1-5; D perhaps matches TRBD1 (6 bases). Germline loops: CDR1 KGHSH, CDR2 LQKENI. Trimming cost V 3 bases and J 1 base, with 13 bases left between them. This CDR3 is built from 16 residues. This chain's CDR3 is CASSPVEGGSNQPQHF. The CDR3 DNA sequence: TGTGCCAGCTCACCCGTTGAGGGGGGGAGCAATCAGCCCCAGCATTTT.

In this sample, this clone turned up once. The V gene is TRBV11-2, the J gene TRBJ2-4; 12 nucleotides match TRBD2. The CDR3 contains 17 residues. The J segment lost 3 bases and the V segment lost 6 bases, leaving 9 bases of the junction unmatched. Germline lookup yields CDR1 SGHAT and CDR2 FQNNGV. The CDR3 DNA is TGTGCCAGCAGTACCCTAGCGGGAGGGCAGGGCAAAAACATTCAGTACTTC. This sequence encodes CASSTLAGGQGKNIQYF.

Note on this clone: One base separates it from a far larger clone, so it is likely a read error. CDR3 in DNA: TGCGCCAGCAGCTTGGCTAGCGGGAGAACCGGGGAGCTGTTTTTT. It encodes CASSLASGRTGELFF. The chain employs TRBV5-1 and TRBJ2-2; 10 bases line up with TRBD2. This CDR3 spans 15 amino acids. With 0 bases clipped from V and 5 bases from J, the junction kept 1 base outside the gene matches. Germline lookup yields CDR1 SGHRS and CDR2 YFSETQ.

J is TRBJ2-1 and V is TRBV5-1; D ambiguous. Germline CDR1 is SGHRS and CDR2 is YFSETQ. V was cut by 0 bases and J by 15 bases, with 19 bases left in between. The CDR3 totals 14 residues. In DNA, the CDR3 is TGCGCCAGCAGCTTGGGTGGCACGGAGTCGGATAGGTTCTTC. Translation gives CASSLGGTESDRFF.

J is TRBJ2-5 and V is TRBV11-1; 7 bases align to TRBD2. CDR3 length equals 14 residues. J gave up 3 bases and V 6 bases, and 7 bases lay outside the gene matches. CDR1 and CDR2 from the germline V gene are SGHAT and FQDESV (reference sequence). The CDR3 bases are TGTGCCAGCAGGTCGACAACTAGCGAAGAGACCCAGTACTTC. Translating it yields CASRSTTSEETQYF.

The chain carries TRBV2 and TRBJ2-5; weak D call: TRBD2 (6 bases). The ends were cut back, 6 bases at V and 4 bases at J, with 18 bases in the middle. Per the germline V gene, CDR1 is SNHLY and CDR2 is FYNNEI. The CDR3 length is 15 residues. CDR3 residues: CASRDGSIRGETQYF. The CDR3 DNA sequence: TGTGCCAGCAGGGACGGGAGCATCCGAGGAGAGACCCAGTACTTC.

The chain employs TRBV7-8 and TRBJ2-7; no reliable D call. Looked up from germline, CDR1 is SGHVS and CDR2 is FQNEAQ. Trimming left V 1 base short and J 0 bases short, with 7 bases between. The CDR3 runs 14 residues. The CDR3 DNA reads TGTGCCAGCAGCTTAGTTGCAGGCTCCTACGAGCAGTACTTC. It yields the protein CASSLVAGSYEQYF.

The chain couples TRBV15 to TRBJ2-1; maybe TRBD2 (6 bases). From germline, CDR1 is LNHNV and CDR2 YYDKDF (reference sequence). This CDR3 contains 13 residues. V lost 5 bases and J 6 bases, leaving 11 bases between the germline ends. CDR3 DNA sequence: TGTGCCACCAGCCCCGGGACTCGCAATGAGCAGTTCTTC. Amino acid sequence: CATSPGTRNEQFF.